A selection of T cell receptor beta chains follows, all from one sample in a study of blood T cell repertoires in COVID-19. TCRdb keeps only in-frame clones here, not all; method: immunoSEQ multiplex PCR. The sample holds about 180,000 clones, roughly 87% seen once. The sequenced sample consisted of peripheral blood. Source of these receptors: a woman between 65 and 79 years old with COVID-19, enrolled during active disease. CDR3s include the opening cysteine and the closing phenylalanine or tryptophan. Each record gives: clone size, J gene, V gene, D gene, CDR3 protein, CDR3 DNA. The D gene is left open where the match is weak. Size values are once, few and many counts, or a class for expanded clones, and some rows have none.

>NA|TRBJ1-4|TRBV5-1|NA
CASSLDSPTNEKLFF
TGCGCCAGCAGCTTGGACAGCCCAACTAATGAAAAACTGTTTTTT
>NA|TRBJ2-2|TRBV30|NA
CAWNIVGGGNTGELFF
TGTGCCTGGAATATCGTGGGGGGTGGGAACACCGGGGAGCTGTTTTTT
>once|TRBJ1-2|TRBV28|NA
CASSARGYTF
TGTGCCAGCAGTGCCAGGGGCTACACCTTC
>NA|TRBJ1-2|TRBV28|TRBD1
CASSSGTGGIGYTF
TGTGCCAGCAGTTCCGGGACAGGGGGGATAGGCTACACCTTC
>NA|TRBJ2-1|TRBV3-1/TRBV3-2|TRBD2
CASSPPRLAGNSYNEQFF
TGTGCCAGCAGCCCCCCCCGACTAGCGGGGAACTCCTACAATGAGCAGTTCTTC
>NA|TRBJ2-5|TRBV9|TRBD1
CASSVGTGGQETQYF
TGTGCCAGCAGCGTAGGAACAGGGGGCCAAGAGACCCAGTACTTC
>NA|TRBJ2-2|TRBV30|NA
CAYQRALNTGELFF
TGTGCCTACCAGAGGGCACTCAACACCGGGGAGCTGTTTTTT
>NA|TRBJ1-4|TRBV18|NA
CASSPQTGPNEKLFF
TGTGCCAGCTCACCTCAGACAGGTCCCAATGAAAAACTGTTTTTT
>NA|TRBJ1-2|TRBV4-1|TRBD1
CASSQETGQGVYGYTF
TGCGCCAGCAGCCAAGAAACGGGACAGGGAGTTTATGGCTACACCTTC
>NA|TRBJ1-2|TRBV10-3|NA
CAIRQVDGVNGGYTF
TGTGCCATTAGACAGGTTGATGGTGTCAATGGGGGCTACACCTTC
>NA|TRBJ2-2|TRBV30|TRBD2
CAWSYRTSGRVNTGELFF
TGTGCCTGGAGCTACAGGACTAGCGGGAGGGTAAACACCGGGGAGCTGTTTTTT
>few|TRBJ2-2|TRBV3-1/TRBV3-2|TRBD2
CASSPGRAGELFF
TGTGCCAGCAGCCCTGGGAGGGCCGGGGAGCTGTTTTTT
>NA|TRBJ1-4|TRBV4-3|TRBD1
CASSQGQGRGEKLFF
TGCGCCAGCAGCCAAGGACAGGGGCGAGGGGAAAAACTGTTTTTT